This T cell receptor beta chain derives from a study of T cell responses to AZD1222 COVID-19 vaccine. Concerning this clone: Antigen specificity is unknown.

Only in-frame clones appear in the TCRdb table, and some are missing; sequencing was by immunoSEQ multiplex PCR. The sample holds some 84,000 clones, about 83% seen once. Overall study results and limits: Recipients of two AZD1222 doses showed rising Spike-specific TCR breadth and depth. As reported, nearly half of all spike-specific TCRs target variant regions that are unmutated.

The origin of this receptor is an adult who received the AZD1222 COVID-19 vaccine. Specimen: peripheral blood, collected 28 days after the second AZD1222 dose.

CDR3 nucleotides: TGTGCCACCAGTGACCCGTCACTTAGTGAGCAGTTCTTC. It codes for CATSDPSLSEQFF. V usage is TRBV24-1 and J usage is TRBJ2-1, with D hard to call. The length of the CDR3 is 13 residues. Per the germline V gene, CDR1 is KGHDR and CDR2 is SFDVKD. The V end lost 4 bases, the J end lost 9 bases, and 12 bases lay between the germline ends.